This T cell receptor beta chain was captured in a study of blood T cell repertoires in COVID-19. Sequenced by immunoSEQ multiplex PCR; TCRdb stores in-frame clones only, minus some. The sample records 300,000 or so clones, about nine tenths being singletons. The age range of participants was roughly 18 to 90 years, with residence in some 25 US areas. Self-reported history from a screening survey and questionnaire set each donor's cohort. The germline gives CDR1 SGHAT, CDR2 FQNNGV. The CDR3 has 15 amino acids. Trimming shortened V by 6 bases and J by 4 bases, and 13 bases separated the two germline ends.

The V call is TRBV11-2, the J call TRBJ2-6, with a weak D call TRBD1 (6 bases). The TCR originated in a woman aged 30 to 39 who had recovered from COVID-19. Sequencing was carried out using PBMCs or T cells enriched from blood (not recorded which). Here the CDR3 reads CASSQQGGGANVLTF. Here the CDR3 DNA reads TGTGCCAGCAGTCAACAGGGTGGAGGGGCCAACGTCCTGACTTTC. Together with reference TRBV11-2 and TRBJ2-6, the CDR3 gives the full variable domain: EAGVAQSPRYKIIEKRQSVAFWCNPISGHATLYWYQQILGQGPKLLIQFQNNGVVDDSQLPKDRFSAERLKGVDSTLKIQPAKLEDSAVYLCASSQQGGGANVLTFGAGSRLTVL.